This TCR beta chain was sequenced during a study of blood T cells in healthy people across ages. Study outcomes and limitations: Whereas aged donors had fewer naive CD4+ cells, long-lived donors had more of them and higher diversity.

A second roughly 6 to 11 cycle PCR used barcoded and J-beta primers. TCRdb called the 5' RACE reads again in MiXCR, with one record for every CDR3 protein. The table has 700,000 or so distinct CDR3 sequences, 40% to 45% seen once. Germline values: CDR1 LGHDT, CDR2 YNNKEL (reference sequence). V lost 1 base to trimming and J lost 8 bases, with 14 bases between them. There are 14 residues in the CDR3. Details on this clonotype: What it binds is not known.

The rearrangement uses TRBV3-1 and TRBJ1-2, with D possibly TRBD1 on 6 matching bases. The sequence derives from an elderly man in good health. Sequenced input: blood. The CDR3 loop reads CASSQGGRVKGYTF. CDR3 sequence (DNA): TGTGCCAGCAGCCAAGGGGGGCGCGTAAAGGGCTACACCTTC.